The T cell receptor beta chain under discussion was sequenced for a study of blood T cell repertoires in COVID-19. Overall study: T cells, B-cell-depleted T cells, or PBMCs supplied cDNA or gDNA.

The length of the CDR3 is 13 residues. Germline V gene lookup returns CDR1 MNHEY and CDR2 SVGAGI. V dropped 6 bases and J dropped 4; count of bases not matched to a gene: 5. The authors' processing: Reference gene primer amplification gave estimated nucleated cell counts. Clones were read by immunoSEQ multiplex PCR, and TCRdb kept only the in-frame ones, dropping some. V, J and clone size derive from that table, while D and trimming were established from the DNA sequence. The sample holds hundreds of thousands of clones, roughly nine tenths seen once. Seattle patients were enrolled while actively infected and followed longitudinally.

The clonotype originates from a man between 60 and 70 years old with COVID-19, enrolled during active disease. The rearrangement uses TRBV6-5 and TRBJ1-2, with TRBD1 matching 7 bases. Input material: peripheral blood. The chain's CDR3 is CASSPNRGYGYTF. The CDR3 bases are TGTGCCAGCAGCCCCAACAGGGGCTATGGCTACACCTTC.